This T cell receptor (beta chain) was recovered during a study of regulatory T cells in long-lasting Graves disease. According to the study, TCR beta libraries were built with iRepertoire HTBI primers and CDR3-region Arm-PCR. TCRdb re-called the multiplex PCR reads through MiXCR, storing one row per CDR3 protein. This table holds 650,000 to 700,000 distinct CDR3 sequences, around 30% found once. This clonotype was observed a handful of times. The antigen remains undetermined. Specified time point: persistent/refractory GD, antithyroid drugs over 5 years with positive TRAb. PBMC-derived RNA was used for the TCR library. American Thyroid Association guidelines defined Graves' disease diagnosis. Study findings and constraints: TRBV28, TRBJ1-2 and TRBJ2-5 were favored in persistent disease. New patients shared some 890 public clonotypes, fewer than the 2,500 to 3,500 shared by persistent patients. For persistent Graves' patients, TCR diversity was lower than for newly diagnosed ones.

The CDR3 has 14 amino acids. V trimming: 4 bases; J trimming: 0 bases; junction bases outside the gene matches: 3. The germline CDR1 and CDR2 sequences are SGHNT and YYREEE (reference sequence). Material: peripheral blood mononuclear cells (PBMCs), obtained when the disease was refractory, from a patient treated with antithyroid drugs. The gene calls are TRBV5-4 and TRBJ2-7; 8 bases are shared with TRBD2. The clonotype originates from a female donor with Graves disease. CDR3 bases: TGTGCCAGCAGCATAGCGGGATTCTCCTACGAGCAGTACTTC. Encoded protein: CASSIAGFSYEQYF.